This note documents a single T cell receptor (beta chain) sequence. The V segment lost 6 bases and the J segment 5 bases; nucleotides outside the gene matches: 6. The CDR3 spans 14 residues. Germline lookup yields CDR1 ENHRY and CDR2 SYGVKD. This record belongs to a study of blood T cell repertoires in COVID-19. Method: immunoSEQ multiplex PCR; TCRdb's copy keeps in-frame clones and lacks some. The sample carries about 250,000 clones, approximately 84% recorded once. Sample: PBMCs or T cells enriched from blood (not recorded which). The sequence was obtained from a man aged 45-60 years who had recovered from COVID-19. The rearrangement uses TRBV10-3 and TRBJ1-1; 10 nucleotides match TRBD1. CDR3 DNA: TGTGCCATCAGACCCGGGACAGGGGAGACTGAAGCTTTCTTT. This translates into CAIRPGTGETEAFF.